This T cell receptor beta chain was identified in a study of blood T cells in healthy people across ages. Study background: The template switching approach captured approximately one barcoded beta molecule for every two T cells. Study conclusions and caveats: Diversity of TCR beta correlated strongly with naive T cell percentage. PBMCs left unsorted prevented a conclusive naive versus antigen-experienced comparison.

On this clonotype itself: The target antigen is unknown. Just one base apart from a much larger clone, this may be a read error.

The authors ran a second PCR of about 7 to 12 cycles using a sample-barcoded 5' primer and a J-beta primer mix. Every molecule of cDNA carried a tag from a template-switch adaptor with 12 random nucleotides. A single record per CDR3 protein comes from TCRdb applying MiXCR to the 5' RACE reads. The repertoire has about 1,400,000 distinct CDR3 sequences, 35% to 45% of them found once; the top ten carry 7% to 9%. Sequencing was performed on blood. This TCR was recovered from a woman aged 18-30 years in good health.

CDR3 in amino acids: CAGSPDRGLTNEKLFF. The CDR3 DNA reads TGTGCCGGCAGCCCGGACAGGGGGCTTACTAATGAAAAACTGTTTTTT. The chain employs TRBV5-6 and TRBJ1-4; 11 bases match TRBD1. This CDR3 contains 16 residues. Germline-derived CDR1 and CDR2 are SGHDT and YYEEEE. Variable domain in full (rest from reference TRBV5-6 and TRBJ1-4): DAGVTQSPTHLIKTRGQQVTLRCSPKSGHDTVSWYQQALGQGPQFIFQYYEEEERQRGNFPDRFSGHQFPNYSSELNVNALLLGDSALYLCAGSPDRGLTNEKLFFGSGTQLSVL.